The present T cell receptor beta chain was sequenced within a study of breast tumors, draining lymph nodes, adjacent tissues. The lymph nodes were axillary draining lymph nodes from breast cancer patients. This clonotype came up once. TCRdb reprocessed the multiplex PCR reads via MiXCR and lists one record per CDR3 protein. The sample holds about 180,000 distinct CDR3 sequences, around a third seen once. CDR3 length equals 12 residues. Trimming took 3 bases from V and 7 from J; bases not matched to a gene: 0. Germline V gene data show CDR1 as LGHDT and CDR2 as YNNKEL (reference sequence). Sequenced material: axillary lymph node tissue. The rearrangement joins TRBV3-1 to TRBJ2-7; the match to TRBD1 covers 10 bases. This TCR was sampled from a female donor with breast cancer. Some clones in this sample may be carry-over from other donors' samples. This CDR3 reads CASSQGQGEQYF. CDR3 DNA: TGTGCCAGCAGCCAGGGACAGGGGGAGCAGTACTTC.